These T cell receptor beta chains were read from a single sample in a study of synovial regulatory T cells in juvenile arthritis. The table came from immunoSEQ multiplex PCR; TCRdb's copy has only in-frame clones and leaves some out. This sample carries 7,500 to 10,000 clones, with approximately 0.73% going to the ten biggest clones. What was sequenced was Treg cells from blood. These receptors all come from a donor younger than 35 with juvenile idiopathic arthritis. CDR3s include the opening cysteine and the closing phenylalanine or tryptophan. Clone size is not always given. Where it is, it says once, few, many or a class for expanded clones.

cdr3_aa: CASSLGGGTAFSGNTIYF
v_call: TRBV7-2
j_call: TRBJ1-3
clone_size: .

cdr3_aa: CASSLNPSGANVLTF
v_call: TRBV5-6
j_call: TRBJ2-6
clone_size: .

cdr3_aa: CASSIEGFSGNTIYF
v_call: TRBV19
j_call: TRBJ1-3
clone_size: .

cdr3_aa: CASSEASLAGNYGYTF
v_call: TRBV6-1
j_call: TRBJ1-2
clone_size: .

cdr3_aa: CASSRTGTEAFF
v_call: TRBV4-1
j_call: TRBJ1-1
clone_size: medium-sized

cdr3_aa: CASSPEKAASSYNEQFF
v_call: TRBV19
j_call: TRBJ2-1
clone_size: .

cdr3_aa: CASDRGSTEAFF
v_call: TRBV2
j_call: TRBJ1-1
clone_size: .

cdr3_aa: CASSVDPGLLTNAIYF
v_call: TRBV9
j_call: TRBJ1-3
clone_size: .

cdr3_aa: CASSGGGFNYEQYF
v_call: TRBV2
j_call: TRBJ2-7
clone_size: .

cdr3_aa: CASSLAFGYTEAFF
v_call: TRBV7-9
j_call: TRBJ1-1
clone_size: .

cdr3_aa: CASSLLPPDRGPPDGYTF
v_call: TRBV5-1
j_call: TRBJ1-2
clone_size: .

cdr3_aa: CASSLLGGMGAEAFF
v_call: TRBV5-1
j_call: TRBJ1-1
clone_size: .

cdr3_aa: CASSPPPEQGRRLAFF
v_call: TRBV18
j_call: TRBJ1-1
clone_size: .

cdr3_aa: CASSLYGDRGYEQYF
v_call: TRBV11-3
j_call: TRBJ2-7
clone_size: .

cdr3_aa: CASSLGTAVAYEQYF
v_call: TRBV7-2
j_call: TRBJ2-7
clone_size: .

cdr3_aa: CASKPGTDYGYTF
v_call: TRBV28
j_call: TRBJ1-2
clone_size: .

cdr3_aa: CASSFWESSGNTIYF
v_call: TRBV7-9
j_call: TRBJ1-3
clone_size: .

cdr3_aa: CASSYSDSTDTQYF
v_call: TRBV6-6
j_call: TRBJ2-3
clone_size: .

cdr3_aa: CASSSARGEQFF
v_call: TRBV18
j_call: TRBJ2-1
clone_size: .

cdr3_aa: CASSHLTNEQFF
v_call: TRBV4-3
j_call: TRBJ2-1
clone_size: .

cdr3_aa: CASSRTGGINEQYF
v_call: TRBV19
j_call: TRBJ2-7
clone_size: .

cdr3_aa: CASSLAQGPTEAFF
v_call: TRBV7-6
j_call: TRBJ1-1
clone_size: .

cdr3_aa: CASSGTAGNTIYF
v_call: TRBV19
j_call: TRBJ1-3
clone_size: .

cdr3_aa: CASSETGRDTEAFF
v_call: TRBV6-1
j_call: TRBJ1-1
clone_size: .

cdr3_aa: CASSYDLDRVGGYTF
v_call: TRBV6-6
j_call: TRBJ1-2
clone_size: .

cdr3_aa: CIPRGGEAFF
v_call: TRBV20-1
j_call: TRBJ1-1
clone_size: .

cdr3_aa: CASSPGQRTYYGYTF
v_call: TRBV18
j_call: TRBJ1-2
clone_size: .

cdr3_aa: CASRNRDRANQPQHF
v_call: TRBV19
j_call: TRBJ1-5
clone_size: .

cdr3_aa: CAISEVGGAADTQYF
v_call: TRBV10-3
j_call: TRBJ2-3
clone_size: .

cdr3_aa: CASSWRGDTQYF
v_call: TRBV5-1
j_call: TRBJ2-3
clone_size: .

cdr3_aa: CAISDVTSGGRGEQFF
v_call: TRBV10-3
j_call: TRBJ2-1
clone_size: .

cdr3_aa: CASSWGGDEQFF
v_call: TRBV5-6
j_call: TRBJ2-1
clone_size: .

cdr3_aa: CASSFSGTPNNEQFF
v_call: TRBV7-3
j_call: TRBJ2-1
clone_size: .

cdr3_aa: CASSPLSVARGSYNEQFF
v_call: TRBV18
j_call: TRBJ2-1
clone_size: .

cdr3_aa: CASSGQGRLYEQYF
v_call: TRBV19
j_call: TRBJ2-7
clone_size: .

cdr3_aa: CASGTGSYEQYF
v_call: TRBV6-1
j_call: TRBJ2-7
clone_size: .

cdr3_aa: CASSMMGQGAYIQYF
v_call: TRBV19
j_call: TRBJ2-4
clone_size: .

cdr3_aa: CASSSFRDSLSGNTIYF
v_call: TRBV19
j_call: TRBJ1-3
clone_size: .

cdr3_aa: CASSQEAGRSYEQYF
v_call: TRBV4-1
j_call: TRBJ2-7
clone_size: .

cdr3_aa: CASSLVYQGNNEKLFF
v_call: TRBV28
j_call: TRBJ1-4
clone_size: .

cdr3_aa: CSVEKQAHSEAFF
v_call: TRBV29-1
j_call: TRBJ1-1
clone_size: .

cdr3_aa: CASSLEGYGYTF
v_call: TRBV5-4
j_call: TRBJ1-2
clone_size: .